The rows below give T cell receptor beta chains drawn from one sample of a study of shared clonotypes between healthy human individuals. TCRdb's copy holds only in-frame clones and misses some; the assay was immunoSEQ multiplex PCR. This sample has around 1.6 million clones, with 95% to 99% found just once. The sequencing sample was made of naive CD4+ T cells sorted from blood. Receptors were obtained from a man aged 25 to 40 in good health. Both conserved end residues are part of each CDR3. D genes are given only for firm matches. Some rows mark clone size as missing; the rest say once, few, many or name a class of expanded clone.

j_call	clone_size	d_call	v_call	cdr3_nt	cdr3_aa
TRBJ1-2	NA	NA	TRBV6-5	TGTGCCAGCAGACGGGGGGACTATGGCTACACCTTC	CASRRGDYGYTF
TRBJ2-3	NA	NA	TRBV6-5	TGTGCCAGCACGGAAGGGATTACCACAGATACGCAGTATTTT	CASTEGITTDTQYF
TRBJ2-2	NA	NA	TRBV7-3	TGTGCCAGCAGCCGTCTAGCCGCGAACACCGGGGAGCTGTTTTTT	CASSRLAANTGELFF
TRBJ1-5	NA	NA	TRBV27	TGTGCCAGCCGAGGGGGGGACCATAGCAATCAGCCCCAGCATTTT	CASRGGDHSNQPQHF
TRBJ2-7	NA	NA	TRBV5-1	TGCGCCAGCAGCTTTGGGCAGGCTAGGACCTACGAGCAGTACTTC	CASSFGQARTYEQYF
TRBJ2-1	NA	NA	TRBV10-3	TGTGCCATCAGGGAGCTCAATGAGCAGTTCTTC	CAIRELNEQFF
TRBJ2-1	NA	NA	TRBV9	TGTGCCAGCAGCGTAGGTGGAAGTTATGAGCAGTTCTTC	CASSVGGSYEQFF
TRBJ1-5	NA	TRBD1	TRBV28	TGTGCCAGCAGTGGTCGGGACAGGGGGTACAATCAGCCCCAGCATTTT	CASSGRDRGYNQPQHF
TRBJ1-2	NA	NA	TRBV21-1	TGTGCCAGCAGCAAAGCCCGCGTCAGGGTGCGGGGCTACACCTTC	CASSKARVRVRGYTF
TRBJ2-5	NA	TRBD1	TRBV5-4	TGTGCCAGCAGCTCCGGACAGGCTCAAGAGACCCAGTACTTC	CASSSGQAQETQYF
TRBJ2-5	NA	TRBD1	TRBV2	TGTGCCAGCAGTGGCCCGGGACAGGGGTTGCAGACCCAGTACTTC	CASSGPGQGLQTQYF
TRBJ2-3	NA	TRBD2	TRBV9	TGTGCCAGCAGCGTAGATGGCGGGAGAGCAGATACGCAGTATTTT	CASSVDGGRADTQYF
TRBJ2-1	NA	NA	TRBV4-3	TGCGCCAGCAGTATAGGGACCTACAATGAGCAGTTCTTC	CASSIGTYNEQFF
TRBJ2-1	NA	NA	TRBV6-6	TGTGCCAGCAGGAAACGAAACCTAGGCGGTGAGCAGTTCTTC	CASRKRNLGGEQFF
TRBJ2-1	NA	NA	TRBV5-1	TGCGCCAGCAGCTTGGATCGGACGAACTCCTACAATGAGCAGTTCTTC	CASSLDRTNSYNEQFF
TRBJ1-4	NA	NA	TRBV5-4	TGTGCCAGCAGCCAGCCTAATGAAAAACTGTTTTTT	CASSQPNEKLFF
TRBJ2-3	NA	NA	TRBV11-3	TGTGCCAGCAGCTTATATGTAGGCACAGATACGCAGTATTTT	CASSLYVGTDTQYF
TRBJ1-5	once	NA	TRBV18	TGTGCCAGCTCACCGGGGGCCCATCAGCCCCAGCATTTT	CASSPGAHQPQHF
TRBJ2-3	NA	NA	TRBV20-1	TGCAGTGCTAGATATACAGATACGCAGTATTTT	CSARYTDTQYF
TRBJ2-1	NA	NA	TRBV7-2	TGTGCCAGCAGCTCCAGACTGGGGGGTGAGCAGTTCTTC	CASSSRLGGEQFF
TRBJ1-1	NA	TRBD1	TRBV5-4	TGTGCCAGCAGTCAGGGGGCCGGGACTGAAGCTTTCTTT	CASSQGAGTEAFF
TRBJ2-1	NA	TRBD1	TRBV9	TGTGCCAGCAGCGTAGGGGGGACAGTTCACAATGAGCAGTTCTTC	CASSVGGTVHNEQFF
TRBJ1-5	NA	NA	TRBV1	TGCACCAGCAGCCTTAAAAACGGTGAGGGTCGTGGCAATCAGCCCCAGCATTTT	CTSSLKNGEGRGNQPQHF
TRBJ2-7	few	TRBD1	TRBV27	TGTGCCAGCAGTACGAGGACAGGGAACTACGAGCAGTACTTC	CASSTRTGNYEQYF
TRBJ2-2	NA	TRBD2	TRBV28	TGTGCCAGCAGTTTAACAGCGGGAGCTCCGGGGGAGCTGTTTTTT	CASSLTAGAPGELFF
TRBJ2-7	NA	TRBD2	TRBV10-1	TGCGCCAGCTCGTCTAGCGGGAGCTACGAGCAGTACTTC	CASSSSGSYEQYF
TRBJ2-4	NA	NA	TRBV6-6	TGTGCCAGCAGTCCGCCGCCCCCGGCGGGCGAAAAGTACTTC	CASSPPPPAGEKYF
TRBJ2-7	once	NA	TRBV28	TGTGCCAGCAGGGGCTACTTGGGACGAGGGACGGAGCAGTACTTC	CASRGYLGRGTEQYF
TRBJ1-2	NA	NA	TRBV4-2	TGTGCCAGCAGCCAAGTAGCAGGGGCAGGCTACACCTTC	CASSQVAGAGYTF
TRBJ2-5	NA	NA	TRBV15	TGTGCCACCAGCAGAGAGGGGGCGCGCGAGACCCAGTACTTC	CATSREGARETQYF
TRBJ2-7	NA	NA	TRBV5-8	TGTGCCAGCAGCCATCAGGGGTTTACCTACGAGCAGTACTTC	CASSHQGFTYEQYF
TRBJ2-7	NA	NA	TRBV7-6	TGTGCCAGCAGGCGCACAGGGAGTTACGAGCAGTACTTC	CASRRTGSYEQYF